Listed here are 18 T cell receptor beta chains from one sample, sequenced in a study of response to subunit inactivated influenza vaccine. TCRdb fed the RT-PCR reads into MiXCR, producing one record per CDR3 protein. The table has about 180,000 distinct CDR3 sequences, approximately 9.2% seen once; the top ten hold about 11%. Sequences were derived from non-naive T cells sorted from PBMCs, sampled on the day of vaccination. Every receptor here comes from a middle-aged man who received an inactivated influenza vaccine.

The rearrangement joins TRBV5-6 to TRBJ2-5; 7 bases agree with TRBD1. CDR1 is SGHDT, CDR2 YYEEEE, per germline. The CDR3 is 15 residues long. V lost 2 bases to trimming and J lost 5 bases; unmatched junction nucleotides: 9. CDR3 coding DNA: TGTGCCAGCAGCTTCGACCCCGACAGGGTCGAGACCCAGTACTTC. Protein product: CASSFDPDRVETQYF.

The sample holds one count of this clonotype. This sequence may be a read error, since a much larger clone differs from it by one base. Because the CDR3 is missing its conserved closing phenylalanine or tryptophan, this is likely a read error. The chain carries TRBV20-1 and TRBJ1-4; no clear D. V dropped 5 bases and J dropped 8 bases, with 21 bases sitting between them. Germline loops: CDR1 DFQATT, CDR2 SNEGSKA (reference sequence). The CDR3 covers 15 residues. The DNA of the CDR3 is TGCAGTGCTTCGCCGCTGGGCCCTAAAGCAGAAAAACTGTTTCTT. Translation: CSASPLGPKAEKLFL.

The genes are TRBV25-1 and TRBJ1-1; D might be TRBD1 (6 bases). Trimming stripped 4 bases from V and 1 base from J, with 13 bases between. Germline V CDR1 and CDR2: MGHDK, SYGVNS. CDR3 length: 15 residues. Written as DNA, the CDR3 is TGTGCCAGCAGTGCCATCGGGGGGGCGAACACTGAAGCTTTCTTT. Amino acid sequence: CASSAIGGANTEAFF.

The chain combines TRBV3-1 with TRBJ2-5, with D perhaps TRBD2 (6 bases). Germline values: CDR1 LGHDT, CDR2 YNNKEL (reference sequence). Trimming took 0 bases from V and 1 from J, leaving 15 bases between them. The CDR3 covers 17 residues. The CDR3 sequence: CASSQDIGGRFQETQYF. In DNA, the CDR3 is TGTGCCAGCAGCCAAGATATCGGGGGAAGGTTCCAAGAGACCCAGTACTTC.

V and J are TRBV29-1 and TRBJ2-3, with D perhaps TRBD2 (6 bases). This CDR3 comprises 15 residues. V gave up 6 bases and J gave up 0 bases, with 16 bases separating them. The germline V gene encodes CDR1 SQVTM and CDR2 ANQGSEA. CDR3 nucleotide sequence: TGCAGCGTATCCGCCGGGGGTTGGAGCACAGATACGCAGTATTTT. Its protein product is CSVSAGGWSTDTQYF.

The sample holds many counts of this clonotype. The chain has TRBV5-1 and TRBJ2-3; 8 nucleotides match TRBD2. Germline values: CDR1 SGHRS, CDR2 YFSETQ. This CDR3 is 14 amino acids long. After removal of 4 bases from V and 5 bases from J, the junction contained 6 bases not matched to a gene. The CDR3 here is CASSPGGVKDTQYF. In DNA form, the CDR3 reads TGCGCCAGCAGCCCGGGGGGGGTTAAAGATACGCAGTATTTT. Filled out from reference TRBV5-1 and TRBJ2-3, the complete variable domain reads KAGVTQTPRYLIKTRGQQVTLSCSPISGHRSVSWYQQTPGQGLQFLFEYFSETQRNKGNFPGRFSGRQFSNSRSEMNVSTLELGDSALYLCASSPGGVKDTQYFGPGTRLTVL.

This chain uses TRBV27 with TRBJ2-7; tentative D call: TRBD1 (8 bases). The CDR3 sequence is 15 residues long. V was shortened by 6 bases and J by 2 bases, with 17 bases between the two germline ends. Germline V lookup: CDR1 MNHEY, CDR2 SMNVEV (reference sequence). CDR3 amino acids: CASRAGRQGTYEQYF. CDR3 nucleotides: TGTGCCAGCAGAGCGGGAAGACAGGGGACCTACGAGCAGTACTTC.

This clonotype occurred a few times. This chain joins TRBV4-2 and TRBJ1-4; tentative D call: TRBD1 (5 bases). Trimming shortened V by 0 bases and J by 9 bases, and 11 bases separated the two germline ends. Germline loops: CDR1 LGHNA, CDR2 YNFKEQ. The length of the CDR3 is 14 residues. The chain's CDR3 is CASSQDFREKKLFF. The CDR3 DNA follows: TGTGCCAGCAGCCAAGATTTCAGGGAGAAAAAACTGTTTTTT.

The chain uses TRBV18 and TRBJ2-7; 8 bases are a match to TRBD2. V gave up 4 bases and J gave up 5 bases; unmatched junction bases: 16. The CDR3 totals 17 residues. CDR1 and CDR2 from the germline V gene are KGHSH and LQKENI. CDR3 nucleotides: TGTGCCAGCTCACACCAAGCGGGGGCTCTGAGACATCACGAGCAGTACTTC. Protein: CASSHQAGALRHHEQYF.

The chain couples TRBV24-1 to TRBJ2-5; the match to TRBD2 covers 7 bases. The CDR3 spans 14 residues. With 1 base clipped from V and 5 bases from J, the junction kept 3 bases outside the gene matches. The germline V gene encodes CDR1 KGHDR and CDR2 SFDVKD. The CDR3 loop reads CATSDFRGGETQYF. CDR3 sequence (DNA): TGTGCCACCAGTGATTTTAGGGGAGGGGAGACCCAGTACTTC.

This clonotype was recorded a few times. The rearrangement joins TRBV10-2 to TRBJ2-7; 7 positions match TRBD1. Germline lookup yields CDR1 WSHSY and CDR2 SAAADI. The V gene end was trimmed by 2 bases and the J gene end by 1 base; junction bases not matched to a gene: 11. The length of the CDR3 is 17 residues. The CDR3, as DNA: TGCGCCAGCAGTGAGAGGGGGACGGACAGGTCATCCTACGAGCAGTACTTC. Translated: CASSERGTDRSSYEQYF.

This clonotype was seen repeatedly, ten times or more. The V and J genes are TRBV18 and TRBJ2-1; TRBD1 aligns across 10 bases. The CDR3 is made up of 16 amino acids. The J segment lost 7 bases and the V segment lost 2 bases, leaving 8 bases of the junction unmatched. Per the germline V gene, CDR1 is KGHSH and CDR2 is LQKENI. CDR3 bases: TGTGCCAGCTCACCAAGCCTTGGACAGGGGGGAAATGAGCAGTTCTTC. Translated, it gives CASSPSLGQGGNEQFF.

In this sample, this clonotype turned up a few times. An end of the junction differs from the germline gene, which may be a read error. J is TRBJ2-5 and V is TRBV13, with a possible D match to TRBD1 (5 bases). The CDR3 runs 17 residues. Germline CDR1 PRHDT, CDR2 FYEKMQ (reference sequence). The CDR3 nucleotides read TGTGCCAGCAGCCTAGGGTCCTTTAGGGGAAGGGGAGAGACCCAGTACTTC. Its translation is CASSLGSFRGRGETQYF.

This clonotype was recorded a few times. DNA of the CDR3: TGTGCCAGCAGCTTCTACGGGACAGGTTTGTACAATGAGCAGTTCTTC. It specifies CASSFYGTGLYNEQFF. This chain links TRBV7-2 with TRBJ2-1; 8 nucleotides align to TRBD1. CDR3 size: 16 residues. Germline CDR1 reads SGHTA; CDR2 reads FQGNSA. V gave up 3 bases and J gave up 4 bases; unmatched junction bases: 8. The variable domain in full, completed from reference TRBV7-2 and TRBJ2-1, reads GAGVSQSPSNKVTEKGKDVELRCDPISGHTALYWYRQSLGQGLEFLIYFQGNSAPDKSGLPSDRFSAERTGGSVSTLTIQRTQQEDSAVYLCASSFYGTGLYNEQFFGPGTRLTVL.

Ten or more counts support this clonotype. V and J are TRBV12-3 or TRBV12-4 and TRBJ1-6; a weak D match, TRBD1 (6 bases). CDR3 length: 16 amino acids. V lost 6 bases, J lost 0 bases, and 12 bases lay in between. The CDR3 here is CASSRRGASYNSPLHF. The CDR3 DNA reads as TGTGCCAGCAGCCGGCGGGGGGCCTCCTATAATTCACCCCTCCACTTT.

This clonotype was picked up many times. This chain uses TRBV7-8 with TRBJ2-7; no firm D call. The CDR3 extends over 13 amino acids. Germline V gene lookup returns CDR1 SGHVS and CDR2 FQNEAQ. The V gene lost 1 base and the J gene lost 5 bases, with 9 bases spanning the gap. Written as DNA, the CDR3 is TGTGCCAGCAGCTTAGATTTAGGAGACGAGCAGTACTTC. It is translated as CASSLDLGDEQYF.

This clonotype was observed many times. The chain couples TRBV4-2 to TRBJ2-2, with D perhaps TRBD1 or TRBD2 (5 bases each). V dropped 2 bases and J dropped 6 bases, with 13 bases sitting between them. The germline V gene encodes CDR1 LGHNA and CDR2 YNFKEQ. The CDR3 totals 15 residues. In DNA, the CDR3 is TGTGCCAGCAGCCAAACACCAGGGAGCCCCGGGGAGCTGTTTTTT. Encoded protein: CASSQTPGSPGELFF.

The rearrangement joins TRBV29-1 to TRBJ1-5; TRBD1 matches at 7 bases. Germline V gene sequence: CDR1 SQVTM, CDR2 ANQGSEA. After removal of 4 bases from V and 4 bases from J, the junction contained 7 bases not matched to a gene. This CDR3 spans 14 amino acids. CDR3 protein: CSVGGTDVNQPQHF. CDR3 sequence (DNA): TGCAGCGTTGGGGGGACAGACGTGAATCAGCCCCAGCATTTT.